A selection of T cell receptor beta chains follows, all from one sample in a study of T cells in Graves' hyperthyroidism and ophthalmopathy. Each CDR3 protein is one row after TCRdb ran MiXCR on the multiplex PCR reads. This table has approximately 300,000 distinct CDR3 sequences, approximately 15% appearing once. Source material: blood. The receptors here all came from a woman in her sixties or seventies with Graves' ophthalmopathy. The CDR3 runs from the conserved cysteine through the conserved F or W. Fields, in order: J gene, D gene, CDR3 length, V gene, clone size, CDR3 protein, CDR3 DNA. D genes are given only for firm matches. Expanded clones get a size class; other rows say once, few or many, or leave the size out.

TRBJ2-1,-,16,TRBV7-9,many,CASSPPGGLYGNEQFF,TGTGCCAGCAGCCCCCCGGGGGGCCTGTATGGCAATGAGCAGTTCTTC
TRBJ1-2,-,13,TRBV18,-,CASSRTGIGGYTF,TGTGCCAGCTCCCGTACAGGGATTGGCGGCTACACCTTC
TRBJ1-2,-,14,TRBV7-8,many,CASSLEAGYYGYTF,TGTGCCAGCAGCTTAGAAGCCGGTTACTATGGCTACACCTTC
TRBJ2-7,TRBD2,12,TRBV12-3/TRBV12-4,many,CASSLQGGEQYF,TGTGCCAGCAGTTTACAGGGAGGGGAGCAGTACTTC
TRBJ2-1,-,14,TRBV12-5,-,CASGEGPGYNEQFF,TGTGCTAGTGGTGAGGGACCGGGCTACAATGAGCAGTTCTTC
TRBJ2-7,TRBD2,15,TRBV20-1,many,CSARDGQGRAVEQYF,TGCAGTGCTAGAGATGGTCAAGGGAGGGCCGTCGAGCAGTACTTC
TRBJ2-2,-,15,TRBV5-1,-,CASSPGLGETGELFF,TGCGCCAGCAGCCCAGGGCTGGGGGAGACCGGGGAGCTGTTTTTT
TRBJ1-5,-,16,TRBV6-1,-,CASSAVAGESNQPQHF,TGTGCCAGCAGTGCTGTGGCAGGGGAGAGCAATCAGCCCCAGCATTTT
TRBJ2-7,-,15,TRBV25-1,many,CATFSDRQGSYEQYF,TGTGCCACCTTCAGTGATCGTCAGGGATCCTACGAGCAGTACTTC
TRBJ2-3,TRBD1,16,TRBV12-5,many,CASATGTGGLADTQYF,TGTGCTAGTGCCACCGGGACAGGGGGGCTCGCAGATACGCAGTATTTT
TRBJ1-1,-,15,TRBV18,many,CASSRDGTDNTEAFF,TGTGCCAGCTCACGAGATGGGACGGACAACACTGAAGCTTTCTTT
TRBJ2-7,TRBD1,13,TRBV29-1,many,CSVAPTGSGEQYF,TGCAGCGTGGCCCCGACAGGGAGTGGTGAGCAGTACTTC
TRBJ2-3,-,15,TRBV11-2,many,CASSLDRIAPDTQYF,TGTGCCAGCAGCTTAGATAGGATAGCGCCAGATACGCAGTATTTT
TRBJ2-6,TRBD1,17,TRBV7-3,-,CASSPRTGGAGANVLTF,TGTGCCAGCAGCCCCAGGACAGGGGGTGCTGGGGCCAACGTCCTGACTTTC
TRBJ1-1,TRBD1,15,TRBV5-1,-,CASNPGDRGNTEAFF,TGCGCCAGCAACCCGGGGGACAGGGGGAACACTGAAGCTTTCTTT
TRBJ1-2,-,15,TRBV6-1,many,CASSEGDGSFYGYTF,TGTGCCAGCAGTGAGGGGGACGGATCCTTCTATGGCTACACCTTC
TRBJ2-3,TRBD2,14,TRBV2,many,CASSEVGGTDTQYF,TGTGCCAGCAGTGAGGTCGGGGGGACAGATACGCAGTATTTT
TRBJ1-2,-,14,TRBV13,-,CASSAPGRIYGYTF,TGTGCCAGCAGCGCCCCGGGACGGATCTATGGCTACACCTTC
TRBJ2-7,-,13,TRBV24-1,few,CATSEPNSYEQYF,TGTGCCACCAGTGAGCCGAACTCCTACGAGCAGTACTTC
TRBJ1-3,-,14,TRBV5-1,many,CASSLSGTGNTIYF,TGCGCCAGCAGCTTGTCGGGCACGGGGAACACCATATATTTT
TRBJ2-7,-,13,TRBV18,many,CASSLRAPNEQYF,TGTGCCAGCTCACTTCGGGCCCCCAACGAGCAGTACTTC
TRBJ2-3,TRBD2,15,TRBV4-2,few,CASSQDPGGQDTQYF,TGTGCCAGCAGCCAAGACCCGGGAGGGCAAGATACGCAGTATTTT
TRBJ1-1,-,14,TRBV12-3/TRBV12-4,-,CASTPRGANTEAFF,TGTGCCAGCACCCCAAGGGGGGCGAACACTGAAGCTTTCTTT
TRBJ1-1,TRBD1,13,TRBV20-1,many,CSAGTGSYTEAFF,TGCAGTGCCGGGACAGGGTCGTACACTGAAGCTTTCTTT
TRBJ1-1,-,13,TRBV7-2,many,CASSLRPHTEAFF,TGTGCCAGCAGCCTCCGACCTCACACTGAAGCTTTCTTT
TRBJ1-3,-,16,TRBV4-2,-,CANSQESVGSGNTIYF,TGTGCCAACAGCCAAGAGAGCGTGGGGTCTGGAAACACCATATATTTT
TRBJ2-2,TRBD2,16,TRBV5-4,-,CASSLVAGGLTGELFF,TGTGCCAGCAGCTTGGTCGCGGGGGGGCTCACCGGGGAGCTGTTTTTT
TRBJ2-2,TRBD1,15,TRBV9,-,CASSARTGGPGELFF,TGTGCCAGCAGCGCAAGGACAGGGGGACCCGGGGAGCTGTTTTTT
TRBJ1-4,-,15,TRBV19,few,CASSRGAQPQEKLFF,TGTGCCAGTAGCCGCGGGGCACAGCCCCAAGAAAAACTGTTTTTT
TRBJ2-1,-,18,TRBV7-6,many,CASSGSGQVIAAYNEQFF,TGTGCCAGCAGCGGAAGCGGACAGGTTATAGCGGCTTACAATGAGCAGTTCTTC
TRBJ1-5,TRBD1,15,TRBV6-1,many,CANRSGQGTDQPQHF,TGTGCCAACCGATCGGGACAGGGGACGGATCAGCCCCAGCATTTT
TRBJ2-1,-,14,TRBV4-3,few,CANSESQKSVVEFF,TGCGCCAACAGCGAGAGTCAGAAGTCAGTCGTGGAGTTCTTC
TRBJ2-7,-,15,TRBV6-1,-,CASSFPQEGTYEQYF,TGTGCCAGCAGTTTTCCCCAGGAGGGTACCTACGAGCAGTACTTC
TRBJ1-6,-,13,TRBV30,-,CAWSVRQSPPLHF,TGTGCCTGGAGTGTACGACAGAGTCCACCCCTCCACTTT
TRBJ2-1,TRBD2,14,TRBV2,many,CASKWLAGANEQFF,TGTGCCAGCAAGTGGCTAGCGGGGGCAAATGAGCAGTTCTTC
TRBJ1-2,TRBD1,15,TRBV7-2,many,CASSLSGQGAYGYTF,TGTGCCAGCAGCTTATCGGGACAGGGGGCTTATGGCTACACCTTC
TRBJ1-1,TRBD1,16,TRBV7-2,-,CASSLMTGEQGTEAFF,TGTGCCAGCAGCTTAATGACAGGGGAGCAGGGCACTGAAGCTTTCTTT
TRBJ2-1,TRBD2,14,TRBV2,many,CASSVSGRESEQFF,TGTGCCAGCAGTGTGAGCGGGAGGGAAAGTGAGCAGTTCTTC
TRBJ2-1,TRBD2,16,TRBV7-2,once,CASSLEWTSGGNEQFF,TGTGCCAGCAGCTTAGAATGGACTAGCGGGGGCAATGAGCAGTTCTTC
TRBJ2-7,TRBD1,14,TRBV7-2,many,CASSSGPGGYEQYF,TGTGCCAGCAGCTCCGGACCAGGGGGCTACGAGCAGTACTTC
TRBJ2-5,-,14,TRBV12-3/TRBV12-4,many,CASSLTGYQETQYF,TGTGCCAGCAGTTTAACAGGGTACCAAGAGACCCAGTACTTC
TRBJ1-5,-,13,TRBV4-1,few,CASSQESRGAQHF,TGCGCCAGCAGCCAAGAATCTAGGGGGGCCCAGCATTTT
TRBJ2-7,-,17,TRBV6-5,many,CASSSGFDEGFAYEQYF,TGTGCCAGCAGTTCGGGTTTCGACGAGGGATTCGCGTACGAGCAGTACTTC
TRBJ1-2,-,12,TRBV25-1,-,CASGGQTSGYTF,TGTGCCAGCGGCGGACAGACCTCTGGCTACACCTTC
TRBJ2-3,TRBD2,14,TRBV20-1,-,CSASFSGGADTQYF,TGCAGTGCTAGTTTTTCGGGGGGAGCAGATACGCAGTATTTT
TRBJ2-7,TRBD1,16,TRBV29-1,-,CSVTMTGTGTGYEQYF,TGCAGCGTAACGATGACAGGGACAGGGACAGGCTACGAGCAGTACTTC